These 18 T cell receptor beta chains share one sample of origin, sequenced in a study of graft-versus-host responses after intestinal transplantation. Some clones are missing from TCRdb's copy, which holds only in-frame ones; the method was immunoSEQ multiplex PCR. The data contain 43,000 or so clones, over 85% of them singletons. The specimen was PBMCs, collected more than 310 days after intestinal transplant. The receptors come from a human patient who received an intestinal transplant, so some T cells may come from the graft donor.

In DNA, the CDR3 is TGTGCCAGCTCACCCCGGGATGGGGGACAAGAGACCCAGTACTTC. This translates into CASSPRDGGQETQYF. The chain has TRBV18 and TRBJ2-5, with D perhaps given as TRBD1 or TRBD2 (5 bases each). There are 15 residues in the CDR3. Looked up from germline, CDR1 is KGHSH and CDR2 is LQKENI. V lost 3 bases, J lost 2 bases, and 13 bases lay in between.

The chain links TRBV10-2 to TRBJ1-1; D uncertain. With 4 bases removed from V and 1 base from J, the gap between germline ends came to 10 bases. The germline CDR1 and CDR2 sequences are WSHSY and SAAADI. There are 14 residues in the CDR3. The CDR3 region is CASSARVSNTEAFF. The CDR3 nucleotides are TGCGCCAGCAGTGCCCGGGTTTCGAACACTGAAGCTTTCTTT.

The chain recombines TRBV5-1 with TRBJ2-5, with TRBD2 identical over 15 bases. Germline V gene sequence: CDR1 SGHRS, CDR2 YFSETQ. This CDR3 has 17 residues. The V and J ends lost 2 bases and 4 bases, in that order; junction bases with no gene match: 6. CDR3 loop: CASSFPGLAGGRETQYF. For the CDR3, the DNA is TGCGCCAGCAGCTTCCCGGGACTAGCGGGAGGTAGAGAGACCCAGTACTTC.

The chain is built from TRBV11-2 and TRBJ2-3, with D possibly being TRBD2 (5 bases). The CDR3 runs 15 residues. V dropped 4 bases and J dropped 4 bases, with 15 bases sitting between them. Germline V lookup: CDR1 SGHAT, CDR2 FQNNGV. In DNA, the CDR3 is TGTGCCAGCAGCTCAGATTGGTCCGGGGCAGATACGCAGTATTTT. Translating gives CASSSDWSGADTQYF.

The chain links TRBV28 to TRBJ1-1; D is perhaps TRBD1 (5 bases). CDR3 size: 14 residues. Trimming shortened V by 6 bases and J by 8 bases, and 19 bases separated the two germline ends. Per germline, CDR1 MDHEN and CDR2 SYDVKM. CDR3 sequence: CASRTGEGRLEAFF. In DNA, the CDR3 is TGTGCCAGCAGAACGGGAGAGGGGCGATTGGAAGCTTTCTTT.

This rearrangement joins TRBV9 to TRBJ1-1, with D hard to call. CDR1 is SGDLS and CDR2 is YYNGEE in the germline V gene. The CDR3 covers 17 residues. Trimming left V 0 bases short and J 5 bases short, with 20 bases between. The CDR3 loop reads CASSVADYPPGGTEAFF. Written as DNA, the CDR3 is TGTGCCAGCAGCGTAGCGGACTACCCGCCGGGAGGTACTGAAGCTTTCTTT. The complete variable domain, with remaining parts taken from reference TRBV9 and TRBJ1-1, reads DSGVTQTPKHLITATGQRVTLRCSPRSGDLSVYWYQQSLDQGLQFLIQYYNGEERAKGNILERFSAQQFPDLHSELNLSSLELGDSALYFCASSVADYPPGGTEAFFGQGTRLTVV.

This sequence joins TRBV7-9 and TRBJ1-1, with D unresolved. The germline CDR1 and CDR2 sequences are SEHNR and FQNEAQ (reference sequence). The V and J ends lost 1 base and 7 bases respectively, with 7 bases between them. The CDR3 totals 12 residues. The CDR3 DNA sequence: TGTGCCAGCAGCTTAGGCCCAGGTGAAGCTTTCTTT. Translated: CASSLGPGEAFF.

V usage is TRBV30 and J usage is TRBJ1-5, with TRBD1 matching over 7 bases. CDR3 length: 14 residues. The germline gives CDR1 GTSNPN, CDR2 SVGIG (reference sequence). J lost 7 bases, V lost 2 bases, and 8 bases had no gene match. CDR3 residues: CAWSNVPGGQPQHF. The CDR3 bases are TGTGCCTGGAGTAATGTTCCAGGGGGGCAGCCCCAGCATTTT.

In this sample, this clone turned up once. In nucleotides, the CDR3 is TGTGCCAGCAGCTTCCTTCGGGGGACTAGTGGTGATACGCAGTATTTT. As protein: CASSFLRGTSGDTQYF. This rearrangement joins TRBV13 to TRBJ2-3; 8 nucleotides line up with TRBD2. Trimming removed 3 bases from V and 6 bases from J; junction bases left unmatched: 11. There are 16 residues in the CDR3. Germline CDR1 is PRHDT and CDR2 is FYEKMQ (reference sequence).

The chain links TRBV10-3 to TRBJ2-1; no firm D call. This CDR3 is built from 15 residues. Germline-derived CDR1 and CDR2 are ENHRY and SYGVKD. Trimming shortened V by 3 bases and J by 2 bases, and 11 bases separated the two germline ends. The CDR3 bases are TGTGCCATCAGTGATAGTAGGGTTCCCTACAATGAGCAGTTCTTC. It codes for CAISDSRVPYNEQFF.

V is TRBV18 and J is TRBJ1-5; D is undetermined. V was shortened by 2 bases and J by 8 bases, with 16 bases between the two germline ends. The V gene's germline CDR1 is KGHSH and CDR2 LQKENI. The CDR3 is 15 residues long. The CDR3 region is CASSPSDLTAEPQHF. DNA of the CDR3: TGTGCCAGCTCACCATCTGACCTGACGGCCGAGCCCCAGCATTTT.

The count of this clone is one. The chain combines TRBV4-1 with TRBJ2-5; 8 nucleotides align to TRBD2. Per germline, CDR1 MGHRA and CDR2 YSYEKL. Trimming removed 4 bases from V and 1 base from J; junction bases left unmatched: 8. CDR3 length: 16 amino acids. CDR3 amino acids: CASSRTEREIQETQYF. The CDR3 DNA is TGCGCCAGCAGCCGAACCGAGCGGGAGATCCAAGAGACCCAGTACTTC.

The J gene is TRBJ1-6, the V gene TRBV5-6; 8 bases are shared with TRBD1. After removal of 0 bases from V and 9 bases from J, the junction contained 11 bases not matched to a gene. This CDR3 is 17 amino acids long. Per germline, CDR1 SGHDT and CDR2 YYEEEE. CDR3 in DNA: TGTGCCAGCAGCTTGGCTGGTCGGGACAGGCTGACTTCACCCCTCCACTTT. It yields the protein CASSLAGRDRLTSPLHF.

V is TRBV6-5 and J is TRBJ2-5; TRBD1 aligns across 8 bases. The closer fit of TRBJ2-7 to the DNA end suggests the J call may be wrong. The CDR3 runs to 14 residues. Germline CDR1 is MNHEY and CDR2 is SVGAGI. The CDR3 protein is CASSYSTGGPEQYF. The CDR3 DNA sequence: TGTGCCAGCAGTTACTCAACAGGGGGGCCCGAGCAGTACTTC.

The V call is TRBV19, the J call TRBJ2-1; the D gene is possibly TRBD2 (6 bases). CDR1 and CDR2 from the germline V gene are LNHDA and SQIVND (reference sequence). There are 13 residues in the CDR3. V lost 6 bases, J lost 4 bases, and 10 bases lay in between. CDR3 nucleotide sequence: TGTGCCAGTAGGGAGGGTGGTTACAATGAGCAGTTCTTC. This codes for CASREGGYNEQFF. Full variable domain (outside the CDR3, taken from reference TRBV19 and TRBJ2-1): DGGITQSPKYLFRKEGQNVTLSCEQNLNHDAMYWYRQDPGQGLRLIYYSQIVNDFQKGDIAEGYSVSREKKESFPLTVTSAQKNPTAFYLCASREGGYNEQFFGPGTRLTVL.

The chain has TRBV10-1 and TRBJ2-4; 9 nucleotides align to TRBD1. This CDR3 has 14 amino acids. V was clipped by 8 bases and J by 7 bases; unmatched bases: 9. Germline V gives CDR1 WNHNN, CDR2 SYGVQD (reference sequence). The CDR3 sequence: CASDRGGEPNIQYF. CDR3 sequence (DNA): TGCGCCAGCGACAGGGGGGGGGAGCCGAACATTCAGTACTTC.

J is TRBJ1-5 and V is TRBV18; TRBD1 might be the D (5 bases). Germline loops: CDR1 KGHSH, CDR2 LQKENI. The CDR3 has 12 amino acids. Trimming cost V 8 bases and J 5 bases, with 10 bases left between them. This CDR3 reads CASHGGDQPQHF. The CDR3 region has the DNA TGTGCCAGCCATGGGGGAGATCAGCCCCAGCATTTT. Filled out from reference TRBV18 and TRBJ1-5, the complete variable domain reads NAGVMQNPRHLVRRRGQEARLRCSPMKGHSHVYWYRQLPEEGLKFMVYLQKENIIDESGMPKERFSAEFPKEGPSILRIQQVVRGDSAAYFCASHGGDQPQHFGDGTRLSIL.

V is TRBV11-2 and J is TRBJ2-7, with D uncertain. This CDR3 has 15 residues. Trimming took 5 bases from V and 6 from J, leaving 20 bases between them. Per the germline V gene, CDR1 is SGHAT and CDR2 is FQNNGV. The CDR3 nucleotides read TGTGCCAGCAGCCATAGAGCGTGGGAAGGTTTCGAGCAGTACTTC. Its translation is CASSHRAWEGFEQYF.